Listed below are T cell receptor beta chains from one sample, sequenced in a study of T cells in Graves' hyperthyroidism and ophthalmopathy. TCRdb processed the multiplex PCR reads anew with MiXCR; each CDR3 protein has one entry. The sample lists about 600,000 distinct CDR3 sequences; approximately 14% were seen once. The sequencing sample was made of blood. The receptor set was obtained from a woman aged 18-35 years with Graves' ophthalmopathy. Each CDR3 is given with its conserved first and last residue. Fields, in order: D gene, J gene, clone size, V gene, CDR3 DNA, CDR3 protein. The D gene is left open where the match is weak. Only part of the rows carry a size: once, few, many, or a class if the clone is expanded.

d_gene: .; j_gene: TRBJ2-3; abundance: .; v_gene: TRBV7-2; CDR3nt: TGTGCCAGTAGTATTAAGGTAGCGGTCGGCACAGATACGCAGTATTTT; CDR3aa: CASSIKVAVGTDTQYF
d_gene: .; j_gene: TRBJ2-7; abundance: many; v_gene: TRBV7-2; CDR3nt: TGTGCCAGCAGCTTAATCTACTACGGGGAGTTAAGCAACGAGCAGTACTTC; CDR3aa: CASSLIYYGELSNEQYF
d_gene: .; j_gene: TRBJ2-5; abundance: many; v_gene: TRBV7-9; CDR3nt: TGTGCCAGCAGCTTACCGTACCTATGGGAGACCCAGTACTTC; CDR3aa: CASSLPYLWETQYF
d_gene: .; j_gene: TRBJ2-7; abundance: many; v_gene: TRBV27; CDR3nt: TGTGCCAGCAACCCACTTGCGGGGAACTACGAGCAGTACTTC; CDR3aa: CASNPLAGNYEQYF
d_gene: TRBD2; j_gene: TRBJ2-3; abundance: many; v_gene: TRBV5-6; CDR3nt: TGTGCCAGCAGCCCCCCGGGACTAGCGGGAGGGCCGTCAGATACGCAGTATTTT; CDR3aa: CASSPPGLAGGPSDTQYF
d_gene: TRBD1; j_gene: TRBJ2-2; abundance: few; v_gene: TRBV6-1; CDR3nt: TGTGCCAGCAGCAGGGGGCATCGGGAGCTGTTTTTT; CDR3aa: CASSRGHRELFF
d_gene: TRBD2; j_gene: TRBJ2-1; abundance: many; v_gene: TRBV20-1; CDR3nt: TGCAGTGCTAGAGATAAAGCGGGAGAAGGGTACAATGAGCAGTTCTTC; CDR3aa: CSARDKAGEGYNEQFF
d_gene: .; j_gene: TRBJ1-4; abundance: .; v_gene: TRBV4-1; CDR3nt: TGCGCCAGCAGCCAAAGTTTACGGGGGGCATTATCTGAAAAACTGTTTTTT; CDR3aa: CASSQSLRGALSEKLFF
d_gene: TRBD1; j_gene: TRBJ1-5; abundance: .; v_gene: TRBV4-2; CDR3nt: TGTGCCAGCAGCCAAGATCAATGGGACAGATATAGCAATCAGCCCCAGCATTTT; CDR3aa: CASSQDQWDRYSNQPQHF
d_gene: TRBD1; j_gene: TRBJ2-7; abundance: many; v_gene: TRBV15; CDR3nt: TGTGCCACCAGCAGAGATAGGGGACAGGGCACCTACGAGCAGTACTTC; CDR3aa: CATSRDRGQGTYEQYF
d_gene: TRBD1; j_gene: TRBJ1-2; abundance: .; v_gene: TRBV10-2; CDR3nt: TGCGCCAGCAGTGAGTCGGGACAGGGGATGGATGGCTACACCTTC; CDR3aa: CASSESGQGMDGYTF